Listed here is a single T cell receptor (beta chain). The sample holds many counts of this clonotype. Its recognized antigen is unknown. Base-call qualities are not available, and no considerably larger clone is one nucleotide away. Without any cell sorting, total RNA and DNA were extracted together from around 20-30 mg of bulk tissue using the AllPrep DNA/RNA mini kit. Between November 2015 and early 2016, about five patients in China with histopathologically diagnosed primary liver carcinoma had their tumors surgically resected. Chronic HBV infection was present in the patients, and the patients were treatment-naive at sampling. Five spatially separated regions were sampled per tumor: superior, inferior, left-lateral and right-lateral poles, plus the tumor centre. According to histology, viable tumor cells made up more than 75% of every tumor sample. Fresh tumor and adjacent tissue pieces were bisected; one half was stored in RNAlater at -80°C, the other sent for histology.

CDR1 and CDR2 (SGHTS, YDEGEE) derive from the germline V gene. The CDR3 contains 13 residues, cysteine and phenylalanine counted. This entry keeps only the CDR3 DNA: 39 bases, framed from base 1. The junction shows trimming of 4 bases on V and 4 bases on J, plus 9 bases between the germline ends. These data originate in a study of tumor-infiltrating lymphocytes in primary liver carcinoma (dated by TCRdb to 2016 to 2017). About the investigation overall: Of the five patients (three men and two women, aged 30 to 69 years), four had hepatocellular carcinoma and one had combined HCC and intrahepatic cholangiocarcinoma. For each liver tumor, the study sampled five regions along with adjacent normal tissue and blood, and applied TCRbeta repertoire sequencing, expression microarrays and whole-exome sequencing. The tumors of the five patients were staged as T1-T3 N0M0, with maximum diameters ranging from roughly 4.2 to 10 cm. A total of roughly 35 specimens from 5 patients, comprising some 25 tumor regions, 5 adjacent noncancerous liver tissues and 5 peripheral blood samples, were covered by TCRbeta repertoire sequencing. Each sample produced about 3.5 to 7.5 million productive TCRbeta reads, and read depth showed no significant difference between tissue types. The 25 to 30 tumor region samples were profiled with Agilent mRNA microarrays so that TCRbeta repertoire diversity could be related to the local molecular phenotype. Repertoires from technical replicates were highly reproducible, with mean shared-clone rates roughly 0.9 and correlation coefficients above 0.95. What the study reported, not specific to this receptor: Only about 8-24% of top clones were present in all five regions of a tumor, suggesting spatial heterogeneity of tumor-infiltrating T cells. The top 250 clones accounted for a significantly greater share of the repertoire in tumors than in blood (p = 0.039). Repertoire overlap was higher between tumor regions (mean approximately 36%) than tumor-adjacent (approximately 17%) or tumor-blood (approximately 14%) pairs, consistent with antigen-driven expansion. Because the samples were bulk and unsorted, CD4+ and CD8+ T cell repertoires could not be compared. Because sequencing covered only the TCR beta chain and unpaired alpha chains were not captured, true repertoire diversity is likely underestimated. With just 4 to 6 patients in the study, the authors point out that the findings should be validated in a larger study.

A constant-region primer and ProtoScript II reverse transcriptase were used to reverse-transcribe TCRbeta-specific cDNA from roughly 500 ng total RNA. Construction of the TCRbeta libraries relied on three nested rounds of multiplex PCR, following a slightly modified ARM-PCR procedure. The first two PCR rounds used multiplex TRBV1-TRBV30 forward primers with a Cbeta reverse primer, each for about 10 cycles. Sample barcodes and Illumina adapters were attached in a final 25-cycle PCR using Deep VentR polymerase. Before sequencing, amplicons of 200-500 bp were purified from gel using a QIAquick gel extraction kit. An Illumina HiSeq 2500 was used to sequence the TCRbeta amplicons with 250-bp paired-end reads. The study's processing was this. To recover full CDR3 sequences, reads were quality-trimmed using Trimmomatic v0.33 and paired reads were then merged using FLASH v1.2.11. V, D and J germline segments were assigned to the rearranged TCRbeta sequences using MiGEC v1.2.1b. VDJtools v1.0.0 computed clonotype statistics and Shannon-Wiener diversity indices. To reduce sampling bias, subsequent analyses other than the diversity analysis used only the 250 most abundant clonotypes in each sample. TCRdb passed the public sequencing reads through fastp at Q25 and MiXCR, retaining productive beta sequences. Identical CDR3 protein sequences are pooled into one entry, listed with their most common genes and DNA. These V and J calls derive from TCRdb rather than the authors' analysis. For this sample there are just under 55,000 distinct CDR3 sequences; about 73% appear just once. Together, the top ten hold about a quarter of the sample.

The TCR was taken from a man aged 35 to 55 with primary liver carcinoma and hepatitis B virus infection. The sample consisted of liver tumor tissue from sampling region 2. Interpreted using the paper, the cell subset or site label stands for: tumor region T2, inferior pole. The chain uses TRBV5-8 and TRBJ2-1; a tentative D call is TRBD2 (5 bases match). Here is the DNA: TGTGCCAGCAGCCAAACTAGTTACAATGAGCAGTTCTTC. This codes for CASSQTSYNEQFF.